What follows describes a single TCR beta chain. Its antigen remains unidentified. In the sorted-subset replicate PCRs, approximately 200 ng DNA, some 30,000 T cell genomes, was used. Measured with immunoSEQ multiplex PCR; TCRdb has only the in-frame clones, and not every one. Of approximately 2,000,000 clones in the sample, 85% to 95% are singletons; the top ten hold 0.37%. This entry comes from a study of shared clonotypes between healthy human individuals. General study points: Non-shared clonotypes had lower generation probabilities than clonotypes shared by all four sorted-subset donors.

Sequencing was carried out using naive CD4+ T cells from PBMCs. Indicated subset: CD45RA+ positively selected. The receptor's source is a man aged 18 to 29 in good health. Some clones in this sample may be carry-over from other donors' samples.

CDR3 coding DNA: TGTGCCAGCAATGACCGTACTAATGAAAAACTGTTTTTT. It yields the protein CASNDRTNEKLFF. The chain links TRBV25-1 to TRBJ1-4, with D uncertain. The CDR3 runs 13 residues. CDR1 MGHDK and CDR2 SYGVNS come from the germline V gene. V lost 7 bases and J 2 bases, leaving 8 bases between the germline ends.